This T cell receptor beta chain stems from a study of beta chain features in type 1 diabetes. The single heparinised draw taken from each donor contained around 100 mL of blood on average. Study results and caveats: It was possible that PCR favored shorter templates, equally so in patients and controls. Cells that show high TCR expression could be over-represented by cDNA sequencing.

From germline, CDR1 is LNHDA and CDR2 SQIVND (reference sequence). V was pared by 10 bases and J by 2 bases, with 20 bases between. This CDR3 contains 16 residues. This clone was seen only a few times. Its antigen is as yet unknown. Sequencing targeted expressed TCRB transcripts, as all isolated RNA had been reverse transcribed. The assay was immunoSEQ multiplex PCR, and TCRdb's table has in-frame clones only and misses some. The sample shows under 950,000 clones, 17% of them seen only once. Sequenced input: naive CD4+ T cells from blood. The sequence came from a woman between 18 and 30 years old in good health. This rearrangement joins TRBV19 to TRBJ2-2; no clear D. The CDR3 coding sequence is TGTGCCACTATGGGAAGGACGGATTCCAACACCGGGGAGCTGTTTTTT. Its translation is CATMGRTDSNTGELFF. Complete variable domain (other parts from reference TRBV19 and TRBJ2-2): DGGITQSPKYLFRKEGQNVTLSCEQNLNHDAMYWYRQDPGQGLRLIYYSQIVNDFQKGDIAEGYSVSREKKESFPLTVTSAQKNPTAFYLCATMGRTDSNTGELFFGEGSRLTVL.